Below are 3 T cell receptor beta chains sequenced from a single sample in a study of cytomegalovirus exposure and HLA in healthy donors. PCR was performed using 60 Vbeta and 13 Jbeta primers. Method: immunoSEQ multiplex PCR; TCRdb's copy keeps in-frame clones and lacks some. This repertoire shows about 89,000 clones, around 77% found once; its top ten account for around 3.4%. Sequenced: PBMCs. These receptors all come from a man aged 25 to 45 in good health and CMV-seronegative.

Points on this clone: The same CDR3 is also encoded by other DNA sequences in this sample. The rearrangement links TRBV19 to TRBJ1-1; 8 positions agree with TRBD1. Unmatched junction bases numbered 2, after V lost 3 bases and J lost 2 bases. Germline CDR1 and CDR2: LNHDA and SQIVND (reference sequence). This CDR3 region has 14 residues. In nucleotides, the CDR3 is TGTGCCAGTAGTATTGGACAGGGTAACACTGAAGCTTTCTTT. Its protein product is CASSIGQGNTEAFF.

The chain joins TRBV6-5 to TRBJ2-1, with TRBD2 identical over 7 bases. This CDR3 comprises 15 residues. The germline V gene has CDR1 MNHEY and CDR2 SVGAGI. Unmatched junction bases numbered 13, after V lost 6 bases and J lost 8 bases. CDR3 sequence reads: CASSRWVGGTDEQFF. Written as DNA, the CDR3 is TGTGCCAGCAGCAGGTGGGTCGGGGGGACCGATGAGCAGTTCTTC.

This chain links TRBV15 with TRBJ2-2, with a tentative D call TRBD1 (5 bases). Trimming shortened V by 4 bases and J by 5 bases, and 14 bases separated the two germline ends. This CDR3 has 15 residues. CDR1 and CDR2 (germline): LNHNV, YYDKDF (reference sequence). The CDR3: CATSTKTASTGELFF. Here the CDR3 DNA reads TGTGCCACCAGCACCAAGACAGCCTCAACCGGGGAGCTGTTTTTT.